What follows are 20 T cell receptor beta chains derived from one specimen sequenced in a study of long-term antiretroviral therapy in people with HIV. Investigators performed immunoSEQ version v3.0 at survey level. Some clones are missing from TCRdb's copy, which holds only in-frame ones; the method was immunoSEQ multiplex PCR. The sample includes about 5,600 clones, 78% of them seen just once. The sequencing here drew on unsorted PBMCs, taken 1.8 years before starting antiretroviral therapy. The receptors stem from a man aged 40-49 years with HIV.

This clone turned up a few times. This chain links TRBV4-3 with TRBJ2-7, with a tentative D call TRBD2 (5 bases). This CDR3 has 16 residues. V was cut by 1 base and J by 0 bases, with 13 bases left in between. From germline, CDR1 is LGHNA and CDR2 YSLEER. CDR3 amino acids: CASSQGPGGSSYEQYF. The CDR3, as DNA: TGCGCCAGCAGCCAAGGTCCAGGTGGGAGCTCCTACGAGCAGTACTTC.

The chain is built from TRBV4-3 and TRBJ2-6, with 9 positions matching TRBD1. J gave up 4 bases and V 2 bases, and 3 bases lay outside the gene matches. CDR1 and CDR2 (germline): LGHNA, YSLEER. The length of the CDR3 is 16 residues. The CDR3 loop is CASSQRTGDGANVLTF. Here the CDR3 DNA reads TGCGCCAGCAGCCAACGGACAGGGGACGGGGCCAACGTCCTGACTTTC.

CDR3 coding DNA: TGTGCCAGCAGCTTAGATTTCGCGGGAGGGCCTCTTCTTGAGCAGTTCTTC. It translates to CASSLDFAGGPLLEQFF. The genes are TRBV11-2 and TRBJ2-1, with 9 bases matching TRBD2. Germline CDR1 is SGHAT and CDR2 is FQNNGV. The CDR3 length is 17 residues. The ends lost 0 bases at V and 9 bases at J; junction bases unmatched: 12.

The V and J genes are TRBV25-1 and TRBJ2-1, with 7 nucleotides matching TRBD2. Losses at the gene ends were 1 base for V and 0 bases for J; bases not matched to a gene: 3. The CDR3 length is 16 residues. Per germline, CDR1 MGHDK and CDR2 SYGVNS. The CDR3 sequence: CASSEFGGSSYNEQFF. As DNA, the CDR3 is TGTGCCAGCAGTGAATTCGGGGGGAGCTCCTACAATGAGCAGTTCTTC. The variable domain in full, completed from reference TRBV25-1 and TRBJ2-1, reads EADIYQTPRYLVIGTGKKITLECSQTMGHDKMYWYQQDPGMELHLIHYSYGVNSTEKGDLSSESTVSRIRTEHFPLTLESARPSHTSQYLCASSEFGGSSYNEQFFGPGTRLTVL.

The chain has TRBV4-1 and TRBJ2-7; maybe TRBD1 (5 bases). Looked up from germline, CDR1 is MGHRA and CDR2 is YSYEKL. The CDR3 loop spans 15 amino acids. The V end was cut by 0 bases, the J end by 2 bases, with 11 bases between. Here the CDR3 reads CASSQDPDMTYEQYF. CDR3 DNA: TGCGCCAGCAGCCAAGACCCGGACATGACCTACGAGCAGTACTTC.

The chain carries TRBV25-1 and TRBJ1-4; the match to TRBD1 covers 8 bases. Germline CDR1 is MGHDK and CDR2 is SYGVNS. The CDR3 has 18 amino acids. V shed 1 base, J shed 0 bases, and the junction held 7 bases outside the gene matches. The CDR3 protein is CASSELAGGRPTNEKLFF. DNA for the CDR3: TGTGCCAGCAGTGAATTGGCAGGGGGCCGACCAACTAATGAAAAACTGTTTTTT.

The rearrangement links TRBV30 to TRBJ1-1; D is undetermined. Germline lookup yields CDR1 GTSNPN and CDR2 SVGIG (reference sequence). V was trimmed by 4 bases and J by 1 base, leaving 10 bases between them. CDR3 length: 13 amino acids. The CDR3 coding sequence is TGTGCCTGGAATCCTGGGTCGAACACTGAAGCTTTCTTT. It is translated as CAWNPGSNTEAFF. Together with reference TRBV30 and TRBJ1-1, the CDR3 gives the full variable domain: SQTIHQWPATLVQPVGSPLSLECTVEGTSNPNLYWYRQAAGRGLQLLFYSVGIGQISSEVPQNLSASRPQDRQFILSSKKLLLSDSGFYLCAWNPGSNTEAFFGQGTRLTVV.

The CDR3 reads CASSYTVGFTGELFF. CDR3 nucleotides: TGTGCCAGCAGTTACACAGTCGGATTCACCGGGGAGCTGTTTTTT. The chain joins TRBV6-5 to TRBJ2-2, with D hard to call. The CDR3 is made up of 15 amino acids. Germline CDR1 is MNHEY and CDR2 is SVGAGI. Trimming shortened V by 2 bases and J by 4 bases, and 11 bases separated the two germline ends.

V usage is TRBV7-2 and J usage is TRBJ2-7; D not resolved. The CDR3 has 12 residues. V was trimmed by 5 bases and J by 8 bases, leaving 13 bases between them. The germline V gene encodes CDR1 SGHTA and CDR2 FQGNSA. In DNA, the CDR3 is TGTGCCAGCAGCGCGAGGCGTAGCAAGCAGTACTTC. It is translated as CASSARRSKQYF.

This chain joins TRBV5-1 and TRBJ2-5; the match to TRBD2 covers 12 bases. Germline V gene lookup returns CDR1 SGHRS and CDR2 YFSETQ. The CDR3 sequence is 15 residues long. The DNA of the CDR3 is TGCGCTTCCGCAAGGGGACTAGCGGGCCAAGAGACCCAGTACTTC. It codes for CASARGLAGQETQYF.

The rearrangement links TRBV13 to TRBJ2-5; TRBD2 might be the D (5 bases). The end of the DNA is better explained by TRBJ2-7, so the J call may be wrong. The CDR3 has 12 amino acids. Germline lookup yields CDR1 PRHDT and CDR2 FYEKMQ (reference sequence). In DNA, the CDR3 is TGTGCCAGCAGCGACCGGGGTTACGAGCAGTACTTC. As protein: CASSDRGYEQYF.

The chain carries TRBV7-9 and TRBJ2-7; D may be TRBD1 (6 bases). CDR3 length: 14 amino acids. Germline values: CDR1 SEHNR, CDR2 FQNEAQ (reference sequence). V was trimmed by 5 bases and J by 4 bases, leaving 15 bases between them. CDR3 sequence (DNA): TGTGCCAGCAGCAGTGGACAGACTTTGTACGAGCAGTACTTC. It is translated as CASSSGQTLYEQYF.

The J gene is TRBJ1-2, the V gene TRBV27; 7 bases fit TRBD1. CDR1 and CDR2 from the germline V gene are MNHEY and SMNVEV (reference sequence). The CDR3 covers 12 residues. V was pared by 6 bases and J by 5 bases, with 3 bases of the junction left unmatched. CDR3: CASSSGGYGYTF. Written as DNA, the CDR3 is TGTGCCAGCAGCTCAGGGGGTTATGGCTACACCTTC.

A few counts support this clone. The CDR3 sequence is CASSQDGQGGNQPQHF. DNA of the CDR3: TGTGCCAGCAGCCAAGATGGACAGGGTGGCAATCAGCCCCAGCATTTT. The chain recombines TRBV4-2 with TRBJ1-5; TRBD1 agrees at 8 bases. The CDR3 is 16 amino acids. Germline loops: CDR1 LGHNA, CDR2 YNFKEQ. After removal of 0 bases from V and 2 bases from J, the junction contained 3 bases not matched to a gene.

The chain carries TRBV28 and TRBJ1-2, with no clear D. CDR1 and CDR2 from the germline V gene are MDHEN and SYDVKM. The CDR3 contains 14 residues. V was pared by 8 bases and J by 0 bases, with 13 bases between. CDR3 nucleotides: TGTGCCAGCTCTCCAGCCTTAGCTAACTATGGCTACACCTTC. Translated, it gives CASSPALANYGYTF.

The rearrangement joins TRBV19 to TRBJ1-2; D not resolved. This CDR3 region has 13 residues. In germline, CDR1 is LNHDA, CDR2 SQIVND (reference sequence). V was clipped by 7 bases and J by 9 bases, with 18 bases between them. CDR3 in DNA: TGTGCCAGTAACCTTGGGCCTCAAGAACGCTACACCTTC. Translation gives CASNLGPQERYTF.

The J gene is TRBJ1-2, the V gene TRBV16; a weak D match, TRBD1 (5 bases). The CDR3 loop spans 14 amino acids. The germline V and J ends were trimmed by 4 bases and 2 bases, with 11 bases remaining between them. CDR1 KGHSY and CDR2 FQNENV come from the germline V gene. DNA for the CDR3: TGTGCCAGCAGCCCCCAGGGAGCAAACTATGGCTACACCTTC. Translating it yields CASSPQGANYGYTF.

The chain joins TRBV11-2 to TRBJ2-7; D possibly uses TRBD1 or TRBD2 (6 bases each). Germline V lookup: CDR1 SGHAT, CDR2 FQNNGV. This CDR3 contains 16 residues. The germline V and J ends were trimmed by 4 bases and 5 bases, with 21 bases remaining between them. Here the CDR3 reads CASSSRGGTSAHEQYF. The DNA of the CDR3 is TGTGCCAGCAGCTCAAGAGGGGGGACCTCAGCCCACGAGCAGTACTTC.

The chain has TRBV9 and TRBJ2-2; no reliable D call. Germline values: CDR1 SGDLS, CDR2 YYNGEE. The CDR3 totals 14 residues. V dropped 2 bases and J dropped 3 bases, with 8 bases sitting between them. CDR3 sequence reads: CASSVVTDTGELFF. The CDR3 DNA sequence: TGTGCCAGCAGCGTGGTGACGGACACCGGGGAGCTGTTTTTT.

The chain is built from TRBV6-6 and TRBJ2-1, with D tentatively TRBD2 (5 bases). CDR1 and CDR2 (germline): MNHNY, SVGAGI (reference sequence). The CDR3 runs 11 residues. V was cut by 8 bases and J by 6 bases, with 8 bases left in between. CDR3 in DNA: TGTGCCAGCCTAGCTCCCAATGAGCAGTTCTTC. Amino acids: CASLAPNEQFF.